A single T cell receptor beta chain is shown here with its context. There is no known antigen for this receptor. The sample holds no much larger clone one base away, and base qualities are not on file. The sample belongs to a study of T cell changes during pregnancy in multiple sclerosis (dated by TCRdb to between 2019 and 2020). Some background on the complete study: The study looked at changes in the T cell repertoire across pregnancy in women with multiple sclerosis.

From the cysteine through the phenylalanine, the CDR3 covers 14 amino acids. Only the CDR3 region is kept as DNA, spanning 42 bases read in frame from base 1. V gives up 3 bases and J gives up 1 base, and the segment between their germline ends measures 10 bases. From the germline V gene, CDR1 is KGHSH and CDR2 is LQKENI. The library was built by means of the immunoSEQ multiplex PCR assay. Imported from immuneACCESS, the table was reduced by TCRdb to in-frame sequences with V and J called. These copies leave out some clones; in studies compared against another copy, an unresolved V gene accounts for under half, and the cause of the remainder is not known. The sample records tens of thousands of clones, about 91% of which are singletons. The ten largest make up roughly 0.29% of the sample.

The sequencing here drew on CD4+ T cells from peripheral blood mononuclear cells, taken in the third trimester of pregnancy. This TCR was sampled from a female donor in good health, enrolled as a control in a pregnancy study. The chain is made from TRBV18 and TRBJ2-7; a weak D assignment points to TRBD1 (6 bases agree). The CDR3 has the sequence CASSPGTNSYEQYF. The nucleotides read TGTGCCAGCTCACCCGGGACAAATTCCTACGAGCAGTACTTC.